This TCR beta chain is from a study of T cells after yellow fever vaccination. The wider study: In the case of low-cell-number fractions, SMART-Seq v4 Ultra Low Input was used for preparation.

Comment on this clonotype: The antigen is not known.

A process of 5'RACE template switching, which added a universal primer site and UMIs, was used to make TCR cDNA. TCRdb analysed the 5' RACE reads with MiXCR anew, one entry per CDR3 protein. The sample consists of 150,000 to 200,000 distinct CDR3 sequences, approximately 10% of them appearing once. V was shortened by 0 bases and J by 2 bases, with 8 bases between the two germline ends. Germline-derived CDR1 and CDR2 are DFQATT and SNEGSKA (reference sequence). The CDR3 length is 13 residues. Study-wide findings and caveats: Detected again after the booster were most primary-vaccination clones, at roughly 95% CD4 and nearly 90% CD8. Abundant clonotypes from the bulk population could get into FACS-sorted repertoires as contaminants.

The rearrangement uses TRBV20-1 and TRBJ2-7; D gene ambiguous. The sequence derives from a man between 18 and 29 years old who received the YFV17D yellow fever vaccine. Sequenced here: CD8+ T cells sorted from PBMCs, sampled 15 days after the yellow fever booster vaccination. The CDR3: CSAREVLPYEQYF. CDR3 DNA sequence: TGCAGTGCTAGAGAAGTACTCCCCTACGAGCAGTACTTC.